Shown below are 18 T cell receptor beta chains from a single sample sequenced in a study of T cell responses to AZD1222 COVID-19 vaccine. Using immunoSEQ multiplex PCR, the repertoire was profiled, and TCRdb retains in-frame clones only, with some absent. The table shows roughly 120,000 clones, with about 88% occurring only once. The input for sequencing was peripheral blood, taken 28 days after the second AZD1222 dose. These receptor sequences come from an adult who received the AZD1222 COVID-19 vaccine.

The chain combines TRBV5-5 with TRBJ1-2; no reliable D call. V lost 2 bases and J 6 bases, leaving 11 bases between the germline ends. CDR1 is SGHKS and CDR2 is YYEKEE in the germline V gene (reference sequence). The CDR3 contains 13 residues. CDR3: CASSFIGANGYTF. As DNA, the CDR3 is TGTGCCAGCAGCTTCATCGGCGCGAATGGCTACACCTTC.

CDR3 sequence: CASSFGLIRYF. The CDR3 DNA sequence: TGTGCCAGCAGCTTCGGCCTTATCAGGTATTTT. The chain uses TRBV5-6 and TRBJ2-3; D is undetermined. V shed 2 bases and J shed 14 bases, with 12 bases lying between them. This CDR3 is 11 amino acids long. Germline CDR1 and CDR2: SGHDT and YYEEEE.

The chain couples TRBV5-1 to TRBJ2-7; 10 nucleotides align to TRBD1. Trimming at V came to 0 bases and at J to 2 bases, leaving 5 bases not matched to a gene. Germline CDR1 SGHRS, CDR2 YFSETQ. This CDR3 region has 16 residues. The CDR3 here is CASSLVGGQGAYEQYF. The DNA of the CDR3 is TGCGCCAGCAGCTTGGTTGGAGGACAGGGGGCCTACGAGCAGTACTTC.

This chain links TRBV7-2 with TRBJ1-2; a possible D gene is TRBD1 (6 bases). This CDR3 comprises 13 residues. Trimming removed 5 bases from V and 4 bases from J, with 11 bases in between. Germline loops: CDR1 SGHTA, CDR2 FQGNSA. Here the CDR3 DNA reads TGTGCCAGCAGCCCACAGGGATCCTATGGCTACACCTTC. Encoded protein: CASSPQGSYGYTF.

This sequence joins TRBV12-3 or TRBV12-4 and TRBJ2-2; D may be TRBD2 (5 bases). Trimming stripped 7 bases from V and 6 bases from J, with 12 bases between. The length of the CDR3 is 13 residues. The CDR3 loop reads CASTLGGSGELFF. The CDR3 DNA is TGTGCCAGCACCCTTGGAGGTTCCGGGGAGCTGTTTTTT.

The V and J genes are TRBV5-1 and TRBJ1-6; 8 bases agree with TRBD1. The CDR3 spans 16 residues. CDR1 SGHRS and CDR2 YFSETQ come from the germline V gene. Trimming at V came to 4 bases and at J to 7 bases, leaving 10 bases not matched to a gene. The CDR3 spells CASSLAGQGANSPLHF. In DNA, the CDR3 is TGCGCCAGCAGCCTGGCAGGACAGGGAGCAAATTCACCCCTCCACTTT.

The chain combines TRBV3-1 (or the pseudogene TRBV3-2) with TRBJ1-4; D gene uncertain. CDR1 LGHDT and CDR2 YNNKEL come from the germline V gene (reference sequence). The CDR3 consists of 14 residues. V was clipped by 3 bases and J by 5 bases, with 10 bases between them. CDR3: CASSQTGGNEKLFF. CDR3 sequence (DNA): TGTGCCAGCAGCCAGACGGGAGGGAATGAAAAACTGTTTTTT.

With regard to this clone: Here the CDR3 omits its conserved ending phenylalanine or tryptophan, so a read error is the likely source. The DNA is omitted, as the CDR3 cannot be located on it reliably, and the CDR3 follows TCRdb's listing. The CDR3 sequence is CASSNRAPI. J is TRBJ1-1 and V is TRBV3-1 (or the pseudogene TRBV3-2); TRBD1, the table's D call, was not compared with the DNA. 9 amino acids form the CDR3, both terminal residues included. Germline CDR1 reads LGHDT; CDR2 reads YNNKEL (reference sequence).

J is TRBJ1-1 and V is TRBV4-1, with TRBD1 as a possible D gene (5 bases). Per germline, CDR1 MGHRA and CDR2 YSYEKL. V lost 0 bases and J lost 7, with 15 bases in between. The CDR3 totals 15 residues. The CDR3 loop is CASSQDGGWFGEAFF. The CDR3 DNA follows: TGCGCCAGCAGCCAAGATGGGGGATGGTTCGGTGAAGCTTTCTTT.

This clone was recorded only once. The chain couples TRBV7-3 to TRBJ1-2; D gene unclear. The CDR3 has 12 amino acids. Trimming stripped 11 bases from V and 4 bases from J, with 14 bases between. Germline CDR1 reads SGHTA; CDR2 reads FQGTGA. CDR3 loop: CAPHHPRYGYTF. DNA for the CDR3: TGTGCCCCCCATCACCCTCGCTATGGCTACACCTTC.

The chain carries TRBV28 and TRBJ1-3, with 7 bases fitting TRBD1. This CDR3 region has 14 residues. Germline lookup yields CDR1 MDHEN and CDR2 SYDVKM. With V trimmed by 6 bases and J by 4 bases, 6 bases remained unmatched. The CDR3 DNA sequence: TGTGCCAGCAGCCTACAGGGGACAGGAAACACCATATATTTT. Translated: CASSLQGTGNTIYF.

J is TRBJ2-7 and V is TRBV10-1; 7 positions agree with TRBD1. CDR1 and CDR2 from the germline V gene are WNHNN and SYGVQD (reference sequence). This CDR3 region has 14 residues. The V segment lost 2 bases and the J segment 6 bases; nucleotides outside the gene matches: 7. Written as DNA, the CDR3 is TGCGCCAGCAGTGAGCGGACAGGCTTCCGCGAGCAGTACTTC. This encodes CASSERTGFREQYF.

V usage is TRBV20-1 and J usage is TRBJ2-1; perhaps TRBD2 as D (6 bases). The CDR3 is made up of 11 amino acids. Germline V CDR1 and CDR2: DFQATT, SNEGSKA (reference sequence). The V end lost 5 bases, the J end lost 12 bases, and 14 bases lay between the germline ends. In DNA, the CDR3 is TGCAGTGCTTTTCACGGGACTTTGCAGTTCTTC. Residues: CSAFHGTLQFF.

This clone was seen a few times. The chain combines TRBV7-9 with TRBJ2-7, with D possibly TRBD2 on 5 matching bases. V dropped 5 bases and J dropped 2 bases, with 19 bases sitting between them. The CDR3 extends over 16 amino acids. In germline, CDR1 is SEHNR, CDR2 FQNEAQ (reference sequence). The CDR3 sequence is CASSGVRPGKPYEQYF. The DNA of the CDR3 is TGTGCCAGCAGCGGGGTGCGGCCGGGAAAGCCCTACGAGCAGTACTTC.

This chain connects TRBV6-5 to TRBJ1-3, with D perhaps matching TRBD1 (5 bases). This CDR3 region has 14 residues. CDR1 and CDR2 (germline): MNHEY, SVGAGI. V gave up 6 bases and J gave up 4 bases, with 13 bases separating them. This chain's CDR3 is CASRQRDGGNTIYF. Here the CDR3 DNA reads TGTGCCAGCAGACAACGGGACGGCGGAAACACCATATATTTT.

J is TRBJ2-1 and V is TRBV2; unclear D gene. V lost 5 bases and J 2 bases, leaving 7 bases between the germline ends. The CDR3 covers 13 residues. In germline, CDR1 is SNHLY, CDR2 FYNNEI. The CDR3: CASSRTAYNEQFF. The CDR3 coding sequence is TGTGCCAGCAGTAGGACGGCCTACAATGAGCAGTTCTTC.

This clone was picked up one time. The chain has TRBV2 and TRBJ1-4, with D maybe TRBD1 (5 bases). Germline CDR1 is SNHLY and CDR2 is FYNNEI. The CDR3 is 13 amino acids. The V gene lost 7 bases and the J gene lost 8 bases, with 14 bases spanning the gap. CDR3 amino acids: CASTAGSREKLFF. In DNA, the CDR3 is TGTGCCAGCACCGCAGGGTCGCGGGAAAAACTGTTTTTT.

The chain recombines TRBV5-1 with TRBJ1-1, with D possibly being TRBD1 (6 bases). Germline V gene sequence: CDR1 SGHRS, CDR2 YFSETQ. CDR3 size: 16 residues. The V and J ends lost 0 bases and 1 base respectively, with 13 bases between them. CDR3 residues: CASSLAQRTANTEAFF. The CDR3, as DNA: TGCGCCAGCAGCTTGGCCCAAAGGACAGCGAACACTGAAGCTTTCTTT.